This record looks at one TCR beta chain sequence and its context. Which antigen it targets is not known. No qualities accompany the bases; no much larger clone lies one base away. The data derive from a study of T cell responses to AZD1222 COVID-19 vaccine (dated by TCRdb to the early 2020s). Regarding the research as a whole: Because spike-specific TCR depth and breadth did not differ between the two schedules, AZD1222 recipients who got a second dose at roughly 4 weeks were pooled with those who got a second dose at roughly 12 weeks. Trial participants were enrolled into age subgroups of 18-55, 56-69 and 70-plus years, which contained around 140, 26 and 57 TCR-sequenced participants, respectively. A total of 233 trial participants underwent TCR sequencing, of whom some 210 received two doses of AZD1222 and approximately 25 received two doses of the MenACWY control vaccine.

The CDR3 regions of human TCRbeta chains were subjected to immunosequencing. Per the authors' processing: Repertoire TCRs were checked for matches against a reference library of SARS-CoV-2-specific TCRs that had been generated using the MIRA antigen-specificity platform. Breadth was defined as the fraction of unique TCRs that were SARS-CoV-2-associated. Depth was defined as the fraction of total T cells that were SARS-CoV-2-associated. Each spike-specific TCR was assigned to its reactive spike region and to a CD4 or CD8 class using the MIRA data. Log10-transformed breadth and depth values were compared by one-way ANOVA with Sidak's multiple comparisons tests. Sourced from immuneACCESS, this table was stored by TCRdb with only in-frame sequences that have V and J called. A share of the clones is absent; for the studies checked, an unresolved V gene accounts for under half, and the remainder has no known explanation. Clonal size and the V and J genes are those of that table, whereas D and trimming came from the DNA. The sample includes under 150,000 clones, with approximately 91% observed a single time. 1.5% to 2% of the sample belongs to the ten largest clones.

Including the terminal cysteine and phenylalanine, the CDR3 comprises 11 residues. The retained sequence is limited to the CDR3, 33 bases, with the frame set at the first base. CDR1 and CDR2 are read off the germline V gene as MDHEN and SYDVKM. V and J lose 8 bases and 8 bases, and a span of 10 bases separates them. General findings and caveats noted by the study authors: Conclusions about previously exposed vaccinees are limited, since just six or seven AZD1222 recipients were seropositive for SARS-CoV-2 at baseline. Epitopes outside the regions mutated in the B.1.351 and B.1.1.7 variants were reportedly recognized by nearly half of the unique spike-specific TCRs. CD4 TCRs associated with the vaccine covered the entire spike protein, and the dominant responses were in regions 160-218 and 743-854. After two AZD1222 doses, spike-specific TCR breadth and depth were significantly higher than at day 0 and than in MenACWY recipients. Because no day 14 peak-response samples were available, repertoires were characterized only after the peak T cell response. Most participants were white British and females outnumbered males, and the authors suggested that clonal diversity may have been underestimated. The 56-69-year group was small, and its depth increase did not reach significance, likely because of low power.

This sample's time point label indicates: baseline before first vaccination. The vaccinee samples were drawn from two UK trials, COV001 and COV002, one of which was a single-blind randomized controlled phase 2/3 trial testing AZD1222 (ChAdOx1 nCoV-19) in healthy adults. Trial participant PBMC samples were collected at day 0 and day 28 after the second dose for TCRbeta chain sequencing. The chain couples TRBV28 to TRBJ2-4; a weak D assignment points to TRBD1 (6 bases agree). This sequence was found in an adult in good health. The sequencing used peripheral blood, collected on day 0 of AZD1222 vaccination. The CDR3 region: CASGGRDIQYF. The nucleotides are TGTGCCAGCGGGGGCCGGGACATTCAGTACTTC. Extended through the reference TRBV28 and TRBJ2-4 proteins, this CDR3 yields the full variable domain: DVKVTQSSRYLVKRTGEKVFLECVQDMDHENMFWYRQDPGLGLRLIYFSYDVKMKEKGDIPEGYSVSREKKERFSLILESASTNQTSMYLCASGGRDIQYFGAGTRLSVL.